This T cell receptor beta chain comes out of a study of tumour-infiltrating T cells in Burkitt lymphoma. Across the whole study: Productive clonality predicted overall and progression-free survival.

The CDR3 runs 16 residues. Trimming took 7 bases from V and 8 from J; bases not matched to a gene: 9. CDR1 is SGHVS, CDR2 FQNEAQ, per germline. This clone showed up just a few times. TCRdb's copy holds only in-frame clones and misses some; the assay was immunoSEQ multiplex PCR. The sample lists 5,500 to 7,000 clones; roughly a tenth were seen once. The origin of this receptor is a human donor with diffuse large B-cell lymphoma. The rearrangement uses TRBV7-8 and TRBJ2-1; TRBD2 agrees at 15 bases. Sequencing was carried out using tumor tissue. The CDR3 loop is CASNYPGTSGGHEQFF. CDR3 DNA: TGTGCCAGCAACTACCCAGGGACTAGCGGGGGGCATGAGCAGTTCTTC. The whole variable domain, filled in from reference TRBV7-8 and TRBJ2-1, reads GAGVSQSPRYKVAKRGQDVALRCDPISGHVSLFWYQQALGQGPEFLTYFQNEAQLDKSGLPSDRFFAERPEGSVSTLKIQRTQQEDSAVYLCASNYPGTSGGHEQFFGPGTRLTVL.